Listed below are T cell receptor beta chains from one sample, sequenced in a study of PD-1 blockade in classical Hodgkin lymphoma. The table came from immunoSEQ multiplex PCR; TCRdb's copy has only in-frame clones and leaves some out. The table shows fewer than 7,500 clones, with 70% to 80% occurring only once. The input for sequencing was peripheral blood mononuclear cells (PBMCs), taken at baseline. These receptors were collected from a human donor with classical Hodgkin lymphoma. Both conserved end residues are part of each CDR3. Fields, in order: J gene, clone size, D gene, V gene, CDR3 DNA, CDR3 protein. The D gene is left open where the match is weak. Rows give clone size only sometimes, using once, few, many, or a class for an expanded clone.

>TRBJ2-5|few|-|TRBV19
TGTGCCAGTAGTATGCGGGCACCAGAGACCCAGTACTTC
CASSMRAPETQYF
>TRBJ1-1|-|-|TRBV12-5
TGTGCTAGTGGCGCCTACGAGGGGGTAGGGACTGAAGCTTTCTTT
CASGAYEGVGTEAFF
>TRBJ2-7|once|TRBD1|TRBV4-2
TGTGCCAGCAGCTTGGGGACAGGGGACGAGCAGTACTTC
CASSLGTGDEQYF
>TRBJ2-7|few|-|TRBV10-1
TGCGCCAGCAGCCGGGACCCCAGCTCCTACGAGCAGTACTTC
CASSRDPSSYEQYF
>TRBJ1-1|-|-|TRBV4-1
TGCGCCAGCAGCCAACAGGGGACCACTGAAGCTTTCTTT
CASSQQGTTEAFF
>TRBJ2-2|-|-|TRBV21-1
-
CASVGQGASGGELFF
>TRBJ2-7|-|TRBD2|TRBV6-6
TGTGCCAGCAGTCGGACTAGCGGGAGTTACGAGCAGTACTTC
CASSRTSGSYEQYF
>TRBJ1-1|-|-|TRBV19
TGTGCCAGTAGTATAAACGCGAGGGGTCGGACCACTGAAGCTTTCTTT
CASSINARGRTTEAFF
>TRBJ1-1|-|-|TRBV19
TGTGCCAGTAGTCCCTTCCCCAGGGATAACACTGAAGCTTTCTTT
CASSPFPRDNTEAFF
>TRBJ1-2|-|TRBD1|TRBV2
TGTGCCAGCAGTGATCCCGGGACAGCCCAATTAGCTAACTATGGCTACACCTTC
CASSDPGTAQLANYGYTF
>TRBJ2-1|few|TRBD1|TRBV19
TGTGCCAGTAGTCTAACAGGGGGGCCCTACAATGAGCAGTTCTTC
CASSLTGGPYNEQFF
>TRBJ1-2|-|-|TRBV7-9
TGTGCCAGCAGCCCGTTCGGAGGAAGCGACTATGGCTACACCTTC
CASSPFGGSDYGYTF
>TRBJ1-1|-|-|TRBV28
TGTGCCAGCAGTTCGATCGGGACTGAAGCTTTCTTT
CASSSIGTEAFF
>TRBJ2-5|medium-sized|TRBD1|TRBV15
TGTGCCACTAACCCCGGGGACAGGGGAATGCAAGAGACCCAGTACTTC
CATNPGDRGMQETQYF
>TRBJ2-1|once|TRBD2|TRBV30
TGTGCCTGGAGTGGGGTGACTAGCGGGATGTACAATGAGCAGTTCTTC
CAWSGVTSGMYNEQFF
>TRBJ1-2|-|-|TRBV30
TGTGCCTGGTCTGGGACGTTTTGGTTCGGCTACACCTTC
CAWSGTFWFGYTF
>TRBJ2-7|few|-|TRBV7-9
TGTGCCAGCAGCCCCCTGGACAGTTACGAGCAGTACTTC
CASSPLDSYEQYF
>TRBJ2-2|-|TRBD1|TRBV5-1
TGCGCCAGCAGCTTGGGACAGGGGGACACCGGGGAGCTGTTTTTT
CASSLGQGDTGELFF
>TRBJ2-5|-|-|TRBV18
TGTGCCAGCTCACCAGCCCTGATTGCTCCGGGATGGAAAGAGACCCAGTACTTC
CASSPALIAPGWKETQYF
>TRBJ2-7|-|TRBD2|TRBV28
TGTGCCAGCAGTACGGGAGGGGTCCGCGAGCAGTACTTC
CASSTGGVREQYF
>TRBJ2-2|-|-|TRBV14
TGTGCCAGCAGCCCGGCGCGGTTCACCGGGGAGCTGTTTTTT
CASSPARFTGELFF
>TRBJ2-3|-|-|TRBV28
TGTGCCAGCAGTCCCGGACTACCCTACACAGATACGCAGTATTTT
CASSPGLPYTDTQYF
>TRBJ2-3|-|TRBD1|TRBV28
TGTGCCAGCAATCAGGGGGCGAGCACAGATACGCAGTATTTT
CASNQGASTDTQYF
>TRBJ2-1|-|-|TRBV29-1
TGCAGCGTTGAGAGAACGGGCAATGAGCAGTTCTTC
CSVERTGNEQFF
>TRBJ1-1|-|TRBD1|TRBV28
TGTGCCAGCAGTAAGACAGGGCCGGGCATCCCTGAAGCTTTCTTT
CASSKTGPGIPEAFF
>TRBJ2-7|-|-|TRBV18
TGTGCCAGCTCACCCGGTCGACAGAGCTCCTACGAGCAGTACTTC
CASSPGRQSSYEQYF
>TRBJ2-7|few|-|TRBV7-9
TGTGCCAGCAGCCCGACGGACTCCTACGAGCAGTACTTC
CASSPTDSYEQYF
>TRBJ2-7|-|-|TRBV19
TGTGCCAGTAGTATCGCTGTGGCCCCCTCCTACGAGCAGTACTTC
CASSIAVAPSYEQYF
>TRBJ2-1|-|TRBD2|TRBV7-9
TGTGCCAGCTTTGCGGGAGGCCGCCTGAGGGAGCAGTTCTTC
CASFAGGRLREQFF
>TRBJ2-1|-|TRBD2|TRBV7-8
TGTGCCAGCAGCTTAGTCGAGACTAGCCCTTACAATGAGCAGTTCTTC
CASSLVETSPYNEQFF
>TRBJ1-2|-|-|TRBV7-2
TGTGCCAGCAGCTTAGAGGTGACAGTCTATGGCTACACCTTC
CASSLEVTVYGYTF
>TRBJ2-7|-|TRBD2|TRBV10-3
TGTGCCATAAGCGGGGCTCGGTACGAGCAGTACTTC
CAISGARYEQYF
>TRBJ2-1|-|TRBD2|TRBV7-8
TGTGCCAGCAGCCCGACATATGAGATAGCGGGGACACCTCGGAATGAGCAGTTCTTC
CASSPTYEIAGTPRNEQFF
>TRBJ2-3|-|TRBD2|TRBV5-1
TGCGCCAGCCGCCCCGGGACTAGCGGGAGTGTATTAGATACGCAGTATTTT
CASRPGTSGSVLDTQYF
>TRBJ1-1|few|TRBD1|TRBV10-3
TGTGCCATCAGGGGACAGGGTGACACTGAAGCTTTCTTT
CAIRGQGDTEAFF
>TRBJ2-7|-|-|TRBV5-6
TGTGCCAGCAGTTCGGGCACCAGGGACGAGCAGTACTTC
CASSSGTRDEQYF
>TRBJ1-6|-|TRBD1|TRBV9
TGTGCCAGCAGCCCTCGAACCCAGGGACAGTCTGATTCACCCCTCCACTTT
CASSPRTQGQSDSPLHF
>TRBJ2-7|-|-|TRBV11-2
TGTGCCAGCAGCTTATACGGGGAGCCGTACGAGCAGTACTTC
CASSLYGEPYEQYF
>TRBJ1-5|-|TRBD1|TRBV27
TGTGCCAGCAGTCCTGGGACAGTTTATCAGCCCCAGCATTTT
CASSPGTVYQPQHF
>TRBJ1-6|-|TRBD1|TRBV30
TGTGCCGTCGGGACAGGGGCGAATAATTCACCCCTCCACTTT
CAVGTGANNSPLHF
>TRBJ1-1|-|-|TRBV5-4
TGTGCCAGCAGCTTGGACAGGAACACTGAAGCTTTCTTT
CASSLDRNTEAFF
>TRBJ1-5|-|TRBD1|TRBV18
TGTGCCAGCTCCCCGGACAGGGGTGGGAATCAGCCCCAGCATTTT
CASSPDRGGNQPQHF
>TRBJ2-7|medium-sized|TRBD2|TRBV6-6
TGTGCCAGCAGTTACTCGGGACTAGCGGGACACGAGCAGTACTTC
CASSYSGLAGHEQYF
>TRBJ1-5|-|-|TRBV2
TGTGCCAGCAGTGAAGCCTCGGGACATAGCAATCAGCCCCAGCATTTT
CASSEASGHSNQPQHF